One sample yielded the 25 T cell receptor beta chains listed below, sequenced in a study of shared clonotypes between healthy human individuals. CD45RO negativity and positive selection for CCR7 defined naive CD8 cells, a population that excluded terminally differentiated effector memory CD45RA+ cells. The repertoire was sequenced with immunoSEQ multiplex PCR; TCRdb's copy has only in-frame clones and lacks some. The sample lists more than 2 million clones; around 96% were seen once. Sample: naive CD8+ T cells sorted from blood. The origin of the receptors is a man aged 18 to 30 in good health.

V usage is TRBV9 and J usage is TRBJ2-7; 10 bases agree with TRBD2. Germline assignment: CDR1 SGDLS and CDR2 YYNGEE. The V segment lost 0 bases and the J segment 9 bases; nucleotides outside the gene matches: 6. The CDR3 has 14 residues. The CDR3 coding sequence is TGTGCCAGCAGCGTAGGAATAGCGGGGGGCGGGCAGTACTTC. This codes for CASSVGIAGGGQYF.

As concerns this clone: The junction and the germline gene differ at one end; a read error may be behind it. CDR3 sequence reads: CSVVIPTGGFLF. The DNA of the CDR3 is TGCAGCGTTGTTATACCCACAGGGGGTTTTTTATTT. The chain has TRBV29-1 and TRBJ2-3, with 8 bases matching TRBD1. Looked up from germline, CDR1 is SQVTM and CDR2 is ANQGSEA. This CDR3 is built from 12 residues.

The chain links TRBV2 to TRBJ1-3; D may be TRBD1 (5 bases). The V and J ends lost 10 bases and 0 bases respectively, with 19 bases between them. CDR1 SNHLY and CDR2 FYNNEI come from the germline V gene. This CDR3 is 16 amino acids long. DNA for the CDR3: TGTGCCATCATTAGGGAATTGGGGCTCTCTGGAAACACCATATATTTT. This translates into CAIIRELGLSGNTIYF.

CDR3 sequence (DNA): TGTGCCAGCAGTTACTCGTGGGGAGTGGACACTGAAGCTTTCTTT. It is translated as CASSYSWGVDTEAFF. This chain connects TRBV6-5 to TRBJ1-1; no reliable D call. In germline, CDR1 is MNHEY, CDR2 SVGAGI. V dropped 0 bases and J dropped 3 bases, with 11 bases sitting between them. This CDR3 is 15 amino acids long.

The chain joins TRBV4-1 to TRBJ1-1; D remains unclear. The CDR3 contains 15 residues. Trimming cost V 5 bases and J 4 bases, with 17 bases left between them. CDR1 and CDR2 from the germline V gene are MGHRA and YSYEKL. CDR3 residues: CASSSRKEVVTEAFF. DNA for the CDR3: TGCGCCAGCAGCTCCCGTAAGGAAGTAGTCACTGAAGCTTTCTTT.

The chain has TRBV18 and TRBJ1-1; no clear D. In germline, CDR1 is KGHSH, CDR2 LQKENI. Trimming cost V 3 bases and J 0 bases, with 11 bases left between them. This CDR3 spans 15 amino acids. CDR3 sequence reads: CASSPDLGMNTEAFF. The DNA for the CDR3 is TGTGCCAGCTCACCCGACTTGGGGATGAACACTGAAGCTTTCTTT. The full variable domain, in which reference TRBV18 and TRBJ1-1 provide the parts outside the CDR3, is NAGVMQNPRHLVRRRGQEARLRCSPMKGHSHVYWYRQLPEEGLKFMVYLQKENIIDESGMPKERFSAEFPKEGPSILRIQQVVRGDSAAYFCASSPDLGMNTEAFFGQGTRLTVV.

The rearrangement joins TRBV9 to TRBJ2-1; 11 bases are a match to TRBD2. Germline loops: CDR1 SGDLS, CDR2 YYNGEE. The CDR3 spans 16 residues. V lost 4 bases to trimming and J lost 5 bases; unmatched junction nucleotides: 8. CDR3 protein: CASSITTSGKNNEQFF. The CDR3 nucleotides are TGTGCCAGCAGCATAACGACTAGCGGGAAGAACAATGAGCAGTTCTTC.

V usage is TRBV19 and J usage is TRBJ1-6; D may be TRBD1 (5 bases). Germline V gene data show CDR1 as LNHDA and CDR2 as SQIVND (reference sequence). Between the trimmed V and J ends, which lost 0 bases and 7 bases, there was a span of 13 bases. This CDR3 has 16 residues. CDR3 DNA sequence: TGTGCCAGTAGTATAGATCTTGAGGCAGGGAATTCACCCCTCCACTTT. Protein product: CASSIDLEAGNSPLHF. The full variable domain, rest sourced from reference TRBV19 and TRBJ1-6, is DGGITQSPKYLFRKEGQNVTLSCEQNLNHDAMYWYRQDPGQGLRLIYYSQIVNDFQKGDIAEGYSVSREKKESFPLTVTSAQKNPTAFYLCASSIDLEAGNSPLHFGNGTRLTVT.

The rearrangement links TRBV2 to TRBJ1-5; no definite D call. V was cut by 3 bases and J by 0 bases, with 9 bases left in between. The CDR3 contains 15 residues. Germline CDR1 reads SNHLY; CDR2 reads FYNNEI. Here the CDR3 DNA reads TGTGCCAGCAGTGACGTGAACAATAGCAATCAGCCCCAGCATTTT. It encodes CASSDVNNSNQPQHF.

J is TRBJ2-7 and V is TRBV2, with 10 bases fitting TRBD2. Germline CDR1 SNHLY, CDR2 FYNNEI. The CDR3 covers 18 residues. After removal of 8 bases from V and 1 base from J, the junction contained 17 bases not matched to a gene. This CDR3 reads CASLGASGGPGPSYEQYF. The DNA of the CDR3 is TGTGCCAGCTTAGGGGCTAGCGGGGGTCCTGGACCGTCCTACGAGCAGTACTTC.

This CDR3 is CASSLTFRTDSYEQYF. In nucleotides, the CDR3 is TGTGCCAGCAGCTTAACGTTTAGGACGGACTCCTACGAGCAGTACTTC. The chain joins TRBV7-4 to TRBJ2-7; D gene unclear. The germline gives CDR1 SGHVT, CDR2 SQSDAQ. CDR3 size: 16 residues. The germline V and J ends were trimmed by 2 bases and 0 bases, with 14 bases remaining between them. The whole variable domain, filled in from reference TRBV7-4 and TRBJ2-7, reads GAGVSQSPRYKVAKRGRDVALRCDSISGHVTLYWYRQTLGQGSEVLTYSQSDAQRDKSGRPSGRFSAERPERSVSTLKIQRTEQGDSAVYLCASSLTFRTDSYEQYFGPGTRLTVT.

The chain combines TRBV5-1 with TRBJ2-7, with 11 nucleotides matching TRBD2. This CDR3 contains 16 residues. Germline V gene sequence: CDR1 SGHRS, CDR2 YFSETQ. Trimming took 4 bases from V and 3 from J; bases not matched to a gene: 9. CDR3 coding DNA: TGCGCCAGCAGCCCACGAACTAGCGGGGGATACTACGAGCAGTACTTC. As protein: CASSPRTSGGYYEQYF.

The rearrangement links TRBV9 to TRBJ2-2; possibly TRBD1 for D (6 bases). The CDR3 totals 15 residues. Germline CDR1 reads SGDLS; CDR2 reads YYNGEE. The V and J ends lost 0 bases and 6 bases respectively, with 12 bases between them. The CDR3 spells CASSVGSGAAGELFF. In DNA form, the CDR3 reads TGTGCCAGCAGCGTAGGGTCAGGGGCGGCCGGGGAGCTGTTTTTT.

V gene TRBV6-6 combines with J gene TRBJ2-1; D perhaps matches TRBD2 (5 bases). There are 14 residues in the CDR3. Germline V gene sequence: CDR1 MNHNY, CDR2 SVGAGI (reference sequence). With 5 bases removed from V and 0 bases from J, the gap between germline ends came to 8 bases. CDR3 DNA sequence: TGTGCCAGCAGTCCTAGCCTCTCCTACAATGAGCAGTTCTTC. This translates into CASSPSLSYNEQFF.

This chain uses TRBV10-3 with TRBJ2-3, with 7 bases aligning to TRBD1. Unmatched junction bases numbered 7, after V lost 4 bases and J lost 0 bases. The CDR3 contains 16 residues. Germline V lookup: CDR1 ENHRY, CDR2 SYGVKD. The CDR3 region is CAISAPLTGSTDTQYF. CDR3 nucleotide sequence: TGTGCCATCAGTGCGCCCTTGACAGGGAGCACAGATACGCAGTATTTT.

The rearrangement joins TRBV5-1 to TRBJ1-2; no clear D gene. There are 13 residues in the CDR3. V lost 0 bases and J 4 bases, leaving 7 bases between the germline ends. Germline CDR1 is SGHRS and CDR2 is YFSETQ. The CDR3 DNA is TGCGCCAGCAGCTTGGGGGGAATCTATGGCTACACCTTC. Translation gives CASSLGGIYGYTF.

The chain combines TRBV2 with TRBJ2-7, with a weak D call TRBD1 (7 bases). Germline CDR1 reads SNHLY; CDR2 reads FYNNEI. The ends were cut back, 1 base at V and 3 bases at J, with 16 bases in the middle. The CDR3 is 16 amino acids. In DNA form, the CDR3 reads TGTGCCAGCAGTGAAGATGGAGGGGGCTTTGACTACGAGCAGTACTTC. It codes for CASSEDGGGFDYEQYF.

The chain is built from TRBV19 and TRBJ1-6; D is uncertain. The germline V gene has CDR1 LNHDA and CDR2 SQIVND (reference sequence). The germline V and J ends were trimmed by 7 bases and 10 bases, with 8 bases remaining between them. There are 11 residues in the CDR3. The CDR3 sequence is CASIRSSPLHF. As DNA, the CDR3 is TGTGCCAGTATACGGAGCTCACCCCTCCACTTT.

The chain links TRBV2 to TRBJ1-1; no firm D call. Germline-derived CDR1 and CDR2 are SNHLY and FYNNEI. V gave up 2 bases and J gave up 0 bases, with 13 bases separating them. CDR3 size: 16 residues. The DNA of the CDR3 is TGTGCCAGCAGTGAAATCCCCCCGGGTCTGAACACTGAAGCTTTCTTT. It codes for CASSEIPPGLNTEAFF.

The CDR3 sequence: CASSYLGQDNYF. CDR3 nucleotide sequence: TGCGCCAGCAGCTACCTGGGACAGGATAATTACTTC. V usage is TRBV5-1 and J usage is TRBJ2-7; 8 nucleotides align to TRBD1. The CDR3 is 12 residues long. Per germline, CDR1 SGHRS and CDR2 YFSETQ. Trimming cost V 3 bases and J 13 bases; bases outside gene matches: 9.

The chain joins TRBV28 to TRBJ1-2; 12 bases are shared with TRBD1. The CDR3 covers 17 residues. CDR1 MDHEN and CDR2 SYDVKM come from the germline V gene. Losses at the gene ends were 6 bases for V and 4 bases for J; bases not matched to a gene: 12. CDR3 loop: CASRGLSEGQGAYGYTF. In DNA, the CDR3 is TGTGCCAGCAGGGGACTATCCGAGGGACAGGGGGCCTATGGCTACACCTTC.

The genes are TRBV7-2 and TRBJ2-3; TRBD1 aligns across 11 bases. With 5 bases clipped from V and 6 bases from J, the junction kept 1 base outside the gene matches. Germline V CDR1 and CDR2: SGHTA, FQGNSA. The CDR3 contains 13 residues. The CDR3 region is CASSGTGGDTQYF. CDR3 nucleotides: TGTGCCAGCAGCGGGACAGGGGGGGATACGCAGTATTTT.

This chain links TRBV2 with TRBJ1-1, with 10 bases identical to TRBD1. CDR1 is SNHLY, CDR2 FYNNEI, per germline. Trimming removed 4 bases from V and 8 bases from J; junction bases left unmatched: 10. This CDR3 is built from 15 residues. The CDR3 bases are TGTGCCAGCAGTGCCTTAACCGGGACAGGGGTCGAAGCTTTCTTT. The encoded protein is CASSALTGTGVEAFF.

This clone appeared a single time. This chain joins TRBV7-2 and TRBJ2-2; possibly TRBD1 for D (6 bases). The germline V and J ends were trimmed by 5 bases and 6 bases, with 10 bases remaining between them. Germline V CDR1 and CDR2: SGHTA, FQGNSA. The CDR3 runs 13 residues. CDR3 region: CASSGRTAGELFF. CDR3 sequence (DNA): TGTGCCAGCAGCGGAAGGACAGCCGGGGAGCTGTTTTTT. Full variable domain (outside the CDR3, taken from reference TRBV7-2 and TRBJ2-2): GAGVSQSPSNKVTEKGKDVELRCDPISGHTALYWYRQSLGQGLEFLIYFQGNSAPDKSGLPSDRFSAERTGGSVSTLTIQRTQQEDSAVYLCASSGRTAGELFFGEGSRLTVL.

This clone was seen a single time. The V call is TRBV18, the J call TRBJ1-1; 12 nucleotides match TRBD1. The germline V gene has CDR1 KGHSH and CDR2 LQKENI. V lost 6 bases, J lost 3 bases, and 14 bases stayed unmatched. The length of the CDR3 is 18 residues. The DNA of the CDR3 is TGTGCCAGCTCCCTCGCGGCCGGGACAGGGGGCGAAGACACTGAAGCTTTCTTT. Its protein is CASSLAAGTGGEDTEAFF.